The clone carrying this T cell receptor beta chain showed up just once. TCRdb used MiXCR to reprocess the RT-PCR reads, holding one entry per CDR3 protein. Among almost 700,000 distinct CDR3 sequences listed, 14% were seen once. Sample: memory CD4+ T cells from blood. The sequence was obtained from a female donor in good health, serving as a healthy control.

The CDR3 is CASSQDGGSYYEQYF. CDR3 DNA sequence: TGTGCCAGCAGCCAAGATGGAGGCAGTTATTACGAGCAGTACTTC. This chain joins TRBV4-2 and TRBJ2-7; D is possibly TRBD2 (5 bases). The germline CDR1 and CDR2 sequences are LGHNA and YNFKEQ. Trimming took off 0 bases at V and 4 bases at J, with 13 bases between the two ends. CDR3 length: 15 residues.